This TCR beta chain came from a study of chemoradiotherapy in HPV16-positive cancers. Study at large: Candidate HPV-specific clones and shared TCR motifs came from two HPV16-positive patients.

Only in-frame clones appear in the TCRdb table, and some are missing; sequencing was by immunoSEQ multiplex PCR. Altogether just under 40,000 clones are present, around 80% being singletons, with the ten largest covering about 5%. Repeated repertoire sampling spanned the course of chemoradiotherapy. This CDR3 comprises 13 residues. Per germline, CDR1 SGDLS and CDR2 YYNGEE. V was shortened by 4 bases and J by 1 base, with 7 bases between the two germline ends. V and J are TRBV9 and TRBJ2-3; no reliable D call. The sample in question was blood, obtained from a patient who underwent chemoradiotherapy. The clonotype originates from a human donor with HPV-associated anogenital cancer. CDR3 sequence: CASSPSGTDTQYF. Written as DNA, the CDR3 is TGTGCCAGCAGCCCCTCGGGCACAGATACGCAGTATTTT.